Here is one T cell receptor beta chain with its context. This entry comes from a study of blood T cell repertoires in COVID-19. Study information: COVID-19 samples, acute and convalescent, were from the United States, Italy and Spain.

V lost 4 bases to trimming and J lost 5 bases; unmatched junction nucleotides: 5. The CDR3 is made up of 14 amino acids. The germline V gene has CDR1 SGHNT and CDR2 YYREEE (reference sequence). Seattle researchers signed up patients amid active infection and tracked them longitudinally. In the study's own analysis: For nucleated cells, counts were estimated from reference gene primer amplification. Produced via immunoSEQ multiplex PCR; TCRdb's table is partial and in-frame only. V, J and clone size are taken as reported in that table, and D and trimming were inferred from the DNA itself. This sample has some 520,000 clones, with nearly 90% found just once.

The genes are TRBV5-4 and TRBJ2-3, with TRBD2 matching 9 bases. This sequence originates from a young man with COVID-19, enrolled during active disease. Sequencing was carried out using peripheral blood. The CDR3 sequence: CASSDSGSGDTQYF. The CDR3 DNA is TGTGCCAGCAGCGATAGCGGGAGTGGAGATACGCAGTATTTT.